Following are 30 T cell receptor beta chains from one sample sequenced in a study of OX40 agonist ivuxolimab in advanced cancers. Some clones are missing from TCRdb's copy, which holds only in-frame ones; the method was immunoSEQ multiplex PCR. The sample holds about 140,000 clones; approximately 94% are singletons and the top ten take approximately 0.93%. The source was CD4+ or CD8+ T cells sorted from blood, collected in a trial of the OX40 agonist ivuxolimab. These receptors all come from an adult with an advanced solid tumor such as melanoma, head and neck, liver or kidney cancer.

The V call is TRBV6-5, the J call TRBJ2-3; D perhaps matches TRBD1 (6 bases). Trimming took off 0 bases at V and 3 bases at J, with 10 bases between the two ends. Germline CDR1 and CDR2: MNHEY and SVGAGI. This CDR3 spans 15 amino acids. The CDR3 loop reads CASSYSPGETDTQYF. CDR3 nucleotide sequence: TGTGCCAGCAGTTACTCTCCAGGGGAGACAGATACGCAGTATTTT.

The chain joins TRBV27 to TRBJ2-5, with a tentative D call TRBD1 (5 bases). The CDR3 has 14 amino acids. Germline-derived CDR1 and CDR2 are MNHEY and SMNVEV (reference sequence). Between the trimmed V and J ends, which lost 10 bases and 5 bases, there was a span of 20 bases. The CDR3, as DNA: TGTGCCACCTCTTCAGGGATTAAGGGGGAGACCCAGTACTTC. The encoded protein is CATSSGIKGETQYF.

The V gene is TRBV28, the J gene TRBJ1-5; D not certain. CDR1 and CDR2 from the germline V gene are MDHEN and SYDVKM. CDR3 size: 13 residues. Between the trimmed V and J ends, which lost 6 bases and 0 bases, there was a span of 6 bases. CDR3 protein: CASRRRSNQPQHF. As DNA, the CDR3 is TGTGCCAGCAGGCGACGTAGCAATCAGCCCCAGCATTTT.

This clone was detected only a few times. The gene calls are TRBV7-3 and TRBJ2-5; 8 nucleotides align to TRBD2. V trimming: 5 bases; J trimming: 6 bases; junction bases outside the gene matches: 5. The CDR3 has 13 residues. From germline, CDR1 is SGHTA and CDR2 FQGTGA. The CDR3 DNA is TGTGCCAGCAGCCCCACTAGCGGCAAGACCCAGTACTTC. Translated: CASSPTSGKTQYF.

The genes are TRBV7-3 and TRBJ2-7, with 7 positions matching TRBD1. CDR1 SGHTA and CDR2 FQGTGA come from the germline V gene. This CDR3 region has 14 residues. The V and J ends lost 2 bases and 6 bases, in that order; junction bases with no gene match: 7. CDR3 in amino acids: CASSLGRGFSEQYF. The CDR3 DNA is TGTGCCAGCAGCTTAGGCAGGGGGTTCAGCGAGCAGTACTTC.

This rearrangement joins TRBV19 to TRBJ1-5; maybe TRBD1 (6 bases). CDR3 length equals 15 residues. The V end was cut by 6 bases, the J end by 5 bases, with 17 bases between. From germline, CDR1 is LNHDA and CDR2 SQIVND (reference sequence). CDR3 nucleotide sequence: TGTGCCAGTAGGCCCTCAGGGGCAGGCTATCAGCCCCAGCATTTT. Its protein product is CASRPSGAGYQPQHF. Drawing the rest from reference TRBV19 and TRBJ1-5, the complete variable domain is DGGITQSPKYLFRKEGQNVTLSCEQNLNHDAMYWYRQDPGQGLRLIYYSQIVNDFQKGDIAEGYSVSREKKESFPLTVTSAQKNPTAFYLCASRPSGAGYQPQHFGDGTRLSIL.

The rearrangement uses TRBV5-4 and TRBJ2-3, with 12 bases matching TRBD2. The CDR3 is 15 residues long. In germline, CDR1 is SGHNT, CDR2 YYREEE (reference sequence). J lost 1 base, V lost 7 bases, and 4 bases had no gene match. CDR3: CASQTSGGRTDTQYF. The DNA of the CDR3 is TGTGCCAGCCAAACTAGCGGGGGGCGCACAGATACGCAGTATTTT.

V usage is TRBV11-2 and J usage is TRBJ2-3; tentative D call: TRBD2 (6 bases). Trimming shortened V by 5 bases and J by 2 bases, and 11 bases separated the two germline ends. The CDR3 sequence is 14 residues long. Germline values: CDR1 SGHAT, CDR2 FQNNGV. This chain's CDR3 is CASSPGLATDTQYF. In DNA form, the CDR3 reads TGTGCCAGCAGCCCGGGACTTGCCACAGATACGCAGTATTTT. Variable domain in full (rest from reference TRBV11-2 and TRBJ2-3): EAGVAQSPRYKIIEKRQSVAFWCNPISGHATLYWYQQILGQGPKLLIQFQNNGVVDDSQLPKDRFSAERLKGVDSTLKIQPAKLEDSAVYLCASSPGLATDTQYFGPGTRLTVL.

This chain links TRBV6-5 with TRBJ1-5; 9 bases are a match to TRBD1. Trimming took 7 bases from V and 5 from J; bases not matched to a gene: 3. CDR1 and CDR2 from the germline V gene are MNHEY and SVGAGI. CDR3 length: 13 residues. The CDR3 DNA sequence: TGTGCCAGCACCTGGGACAGGGATCAGCCCCAGCATTTT. Amino acids: CASTWDRDQPQHF.

The CDR3: CASSLLVTDTQYF. DNA of the CDR3: TGTGCCAGCAGCCTTCTTGTCACAGATACGCAGTATTTT. V usage is TRBV7-2 and J usage is TRBJ2-3; D is unclear. CDR1 is SGHTA, CDR2 FQGNSA, per germline. Deletions cut 5 bases from V and 2 bases from J, with 8 bases between. The CDR3 extends over 13 amino acids.

V usage is TRBV4-2 and J usage is TRBJ1-2; 11 bases fit TRBD1. The CDR3 is 18 residues long. CDR1 LGHNA and CDR2 YNFKEQ come from the germline V gene. The junction had 10 bases not matched to a gene; V was cut back by 0 bases and J by 4 bases. This chain's CDR3 is CASSQETGTGGLRYGYTF. DNA of the CDR3: TGTGCCAGCAGCCAAGAGACCGGGACAGGGGGTTTGCGCTATGGCTACACCTTC.

The V call is TRBV19, the J call TRBJ1-5; unclear D gene. Trimming took 3 bases from V and 3 from J, leaving 15 bases between them. Germline CDR1 is LNHDA and CDR2 is SQIVND (reference sequence). The length of the CDR3 is 16 residues. The CDR3 protein is CASSMGTTVANQPQHF. In nucleotides, the CDR3 is TGTGCCAGTAGTATGGGTACCACGGTGGCCAATCAGCCCCAGCATTTT.

The rearrangement joins TRBV19 to TRBJ2-5; maybe TRBD1 (6 bases). The CDR3 has 14 residues. Germline values: CDR1 LNHDA, CDR2 SQIVND (reference sequence). The V end lost 2 bases, the J end lost 5 bases, and 12 bases lay between the germline ends. CDR3 sequence reads: CASSIQGLTETQYF. The DNA of the CDR3 is TGTGCCAGTAGTATACAGGGGCTAACGGAGACCCAGTACTTC. Based on the CDR3 plus reference TRBV19 and TRBJ2-5, the full variable domain is DGGITQSPKYLFRKEGQNVTLSCEQNLNHDAMYWYRQDPGQGLRLIYYSQIVNDFQKGDIAEGYSVSREKKESFPLTVTSAQKNPTAFYLCASSIQGLTETQYFGPGTRLLVL.

The gene calls are TRBV6-6 and TRBJ1-4; TRBD1 agrees at 8 bases. Germline assignment: CDR1 MNHNY and CDR2 SVGAGI (reference sequence). V lost 6 bases to trimming and J lost 4 bases; unmatched junction nucleotides: 4. The CDR3 has 14 amino acids. The CDR3 loop reads CASSRTGNNEKLFF. In DNA, the CDR3 is TGTGCCAGCAGCAGGACAGGGAATAATGAAAAACTGTTTTTT.

This chain joins TRBV28 and TRBJ1-1; 11 bases map to TRBD1. Losses at the gene ends were 5 bases for V and 2 bases for J; bases not matched to a gene: 7. CDR3 length: 16 residues. In germline, CDR1 is MDHEN, CDR2 SYDVKM. DNA for the CDR3: TGTGCCAGCAGTCTGGACAGGGGGCCAGGAAACACTGAAGCTTTCTTT. Residues: CASSLDRGPGNTEAFF.

This rearrangement joins TRBV7-3 to TRBJ2-3; no clear D gene. The CDR3 is 12 amino acids. Germline V CDR1 and CDR2: SGHTA, FQGTGA. Between the trimmed V and J ends, which lost 5 bases and 6 bases, there was a span of 9 bases. The CDR3 coding sequence is TGTGCCAGCAGCAACCCATCGGATACGCAGTATTTT. It is translated as CASSNPSDTQYF.

The rearrangement joins TRBV10-2 to TRBJ2-7; 14 bases align to TRBD2. The CDR3 contains 16 residues. Germline loops: CDR1 WSHSY, CDR2 SAAADI. The V and J ends lost 6 bases and 4 bases, in that order; junction bases with no gene match: 8. The CDR3 spells CASRGTSGSGRYEQYF. The DNA for the CDR3 is TGCGCCAGCAGGGGGACTAGCGGGAGCGGGAGGTACGAGCAGTACTTC.

The chain joins TRBV11-2 to TRBJ1-6; D call uncertain. Trimming removed 0 bases at V and 5 bases at J, with 8 bases between. Germline CDR1 and CDR2: SGHAT and FQNNGV. The CDR3 sequence is 15 residues long. In DNA form, the CDR3 reads TGTGCCAGCAGCTTAGACCACACGGATAATTCACCCCTCCACTTT. Protein sequence: CASSLDHTDNSPLHF.

The chain combines TRBV27 with TRBJ2-1; TRBD1 might be the D (6 bases). Germline V lookup: CDR1 MNHEY, CDR2 SMNVEV (reference sequence). This CDR3 is built from 18 residues. The V end lost 5 bases, the J end lost 9 bases, and 29 bases lay between the germline ends. In DNA form, the CDR3 reads TGTGCCAGCAGTCCTTGGGTCATTCGGACAGCCCAAATCTTTGAGCAGTTCTTC. Amino acid sequence: CASSPWVIRTAQIFEQFF.

J is TRBJ2-3 and V is TRBV4-1; TRBD2 matches at 7 bases. V lost 0 bases to trimming and J lost 6 bases; unmatched junction nucleotides: 12. CDR1 is MGHRA and CDR2 is YSYEKL in the germline V gene. This CDR3 comprises 17 residues. CDR3 sequence reads: CASSQEPGLGTADTQYF. CDR3 coding DNA: TGCGCCAGCAGCCAAGAACCCGGACTAGGGACGGCGGATACGCAGTATTTT.

The V and J genes are TRBV28 and TRBJ2-5, with 8 bases aligning to TRBD1. This CDR3 region has 10 residues. Germline trimming cut 5 bases from V and 13 bases from J; bases unmatched to any gene: 3. Germline V lookup: CDR1 MDHEN, CDR2 SYDVKM. The CDR3 region has the DNA TGTGCCAGCAGTGATACAGGGGGGTACTTC. Translating it yields CASSDTGGYF.

The rearrangement links TRBV28 to TRBJ2-2; D not resolved. Germline V gives CDR1 MDHEN, CDR2 SYDVKM. This CDR3 has 15 residues. V dropped 7 bases and J dropped 0 bases, with 12 bases sitting between them. CDR3 coding DNA: TGTGCCAGCACCAAATTCCGGGCGAACACCGGGGAGCTGTTTTTT. Its protein product is CASTKFRANTGELFF.

The V gene is TRBV7-2, the J gene TRBJ1-2; the D is unclear. Trimming stripped 5 bases from V and 4 bases from J, with 11 bases between. Per the germline V gene, CDR1 is SGHTA and CDR2 is FQGNSA. The CDR3 totals 13 residues. CDR3 bases: TGTGCCAGCAGCCCAGTAGGGATCTATGGCTACACCTTC. Encoded protein: CASSPVGIYGYTF.

This chain links TRBV27 with TRBJ2-2; possibly TRBD1 or TRBD2 for D (5 bases each). Germline assignment: CDR1 MNHEY and CDR2 SMNVEV (reference sequence). The CDR3 loop spans 16 amino acids. The V end was cut by 1 base, the J end by 7 bases, with 16 bases between. CDR3 sequence: CASSLFSLGEVGELFF. The CDR3 DNA reads as TGTGCCAGCAGTTTATTTTCCTTGGGGGAAGTCGGGGAGCTGTTTTTT.

In regard to this clone: Germline and junction disagree at one end, which may indicate a read error. This chain links TRBV5-3 with TRBJ2-3; 7 bases match TRBD1. TRBV5-3 is placed among ORFs of uncertain function. This CDR3 has 15 residues. CDR3 DNA sequence: TGTGCCAGCAGCTTTGTGAGGGGGCCCCCAGATACGCAGTATTTT. This translates into CASSFVRGPPDTQYF.

This clone was recorded a few times. The rearrangement links TRBV5-1 to TRBJ2-2; D gene ambiguous. Germline V lookup: CDR1 SGHRS, CDR2 YFSETQ. This CDR3 comprises 13 residues. Between the trimmed V and J ends, which lost 5 bases and 3 bases, there was a span of 8 bases. As DNA, the CDR3 is TGCGCCAGCAGTGGGGATTACACCGGGGAGCTGTTTTTT. It is translated as CASSGDYTGELFF.

The chain employs TRBV5-5 and TRBJ1-3; possibly TRBD1 for D (5 bases). This CDR3 has 14 residues. Trimming took 2 bases from V and 4 from J, leaving 10 bases between them. From germline, CDR1 is SGHKS and CDR2 YYEKEE (reference sequence). The CDR3: CASSFQGLGNTIYF. CDR3 in DNA: TGTGCCAGCAGCTTTCAGGGCTTAGGAAACACCATATATTTT. The full variable domain, rest sourced from reference TRBV5-5 and TRBJ1-3, is DAGVTQSPTHLIKTRGQQVTLRCSPISGHKSVSWYQQVLGQGPQFIFQYYEKEERGRGNFPDRFSARQFPNYSSELNVNALLLGDSALYLCASSFQGLGNTIYFGEGSWLTVV.

The chain couples TRBV2 to TRBJ2-7; tentatively, D is TRBD1 (5 bases). Per the germline V gene, CDR1 is SNHLY and CDR2 is FYNNEI. V lost 5 bases and J lost 0, with 11 bases in between. The CDR3 contains 14 residues. The CDR3 spells CASSSQGPSYEQYF. The CDR3 nucleotides read TGTGCCAGCAGTTCCCAGGGTCCCTCCTACGAGCAGTACTTC.

The genes are TRBV6-5 and TRBJ2-3; D unclear. CDR1 is MNHEY, CDR2 SVGAGI, per germline. There are 13 residues in the CDR3. V gave up 0 bases and J gave up 4 bases, with 5 bases separating them. CDR3 loop: CASSYSVADTQYF. The CDR3 bases are TGTGCCAGCAGTTACTCGGTAGCAGATACGCAGTATTTT.

The J gene is TRBJ1-1, the V gene TRBV27; the D gene is possibly TRBD1 (6 bases). The CDR3 length is 13 residues. Trimming removed 5 bases from V and 5 bases from J, with 12 bases in between. Per the germline V gene, CDR1 is MNHEY and CDR2 is SMNVEV (reference sequence). CDR3 residues: CASSIQGTTEAFF. CDR3 nucleotides: TGTGCCAGCAGTATACAGGGTACGACTGAAGCTTTCTTT.